This entry describes one TCR beta chain. The germline CDR1 and CDR2 sequences are SGHAT and FQNNGV. V was pared by 10 bases and J by 2 bases, with 8 bases of the junction left unmatched. The CDR3 runs to 14 residues. The authors ran a second PCR of 7 to 11 cycles using a sample-barcoded 5' primer and a J-beta primer mix. TCRdb reanalysed the 5' RACE reads using MiXCR and keeps one entry per CDR3 protein. Of some 1,500,000 distinct CDR3 sequences detected, approximately 43% appear once; the ten largest clones hold 4%. This sample is drawn from a study of blood T cells in healthy people across ages. The J gene is TRBJ2-1, the V gene TRBV11-2; 7 bases are a match to TRBD1. The sequenced sample consisted of blood. The TCR sequence derives from a young woman in good health. CDR3 region: CATLKTGTYNEQFF. CDR3 nucleotides: TGTGCCACCCTAAAGACAGGGACCTACAATGAGCAGTTCTTC. Filled out from reference TRBV11-2 and TRBJ2-1, the complete variable domain reads EAGVAQSPRYKIIEKRQSVAFWCNPISGHATLYWYQQILGQGPKLLIQFQNNGVVDDSQLPKDRFSAERLKGVDSTLKIQPAKLEDSAVYLCATLKTGTYNEQFFGPGTRLTVL.